These 10 T cell receptor beta chains were all obtained from the same sample, sequenced in a study of CD8+CD57+ T cells in acquired aplastic anemia. TCR beta VDJ and CDR3 profiles were obtained from a genomic DNA template. TCRdb recomputed calls from the reads with MiXCR, one row per CDR3 protein. The data hold 150,000 to 180,000 distinct CDR3 sequences, with around half observed a single time. CD8+CD57+ cell expansion, shown by flow cytometry, had occurred in the patients selected for sequencing. The specimen was sorted CD4+, CD8+, or CD8+CD57+ T cells (not recorded which) from PBMCs. These receptors were obtained from a human donor with aplastic anemia.

This clonotype was picked up many times. The chain joins TRBV10-3 to TRBJ2-3; D may match TRBD1 or TRBD2 (5 bases each). The CDR3 is 15 residues long. Trimming stripped 5 bases from V and 0 bases from J, with 12 bases between. Germline lookup yields CDR1 ENHRY and CDR2 SYGVKD. CDR3 sequence: CAISKGTASTDTQYF. CDR3 in DNA: TGTGCCATCAGTAAAGGGACGGCTAGCACAGATACGCAGTATTTT.

The chain recombines TRBV29-1 with TRBJ2-7; no definite D call. Germline loops: CDR1 SQVTM, CDR2 ANQGSEA. CDR3 size: 11 residues. Trimming shortened V by 1 base and J by 2 bases, and 3 bases separated the two germline ends. CDR3 protein: CSVEGPYEQYF. The CDR3 DNA follows: TGCAGCGTTGAAGGACCCTACGAGCAGTACTTC.

The chain employs TRBV20-1 and TRBJ2-7, with TRBD2 matching 7 bases. This CDR3 contains 14 residues. V lost 0 bases and J lost 4; bases outside the gene matches: 6. Germline V gives CDR1 DFQATT, CDR2 SNEGSKA (reference sequence). CDR3 sequence: CSARDGTTNYEQYF. The CDR3 DNA reads TGCAGTGCTAGAGACGGGACTACCAATTACGAGCAGTACTTC.

This clonotype was counted at least ten times. The chain employs TRBV27 and TRBJ1-2, with 7 bases identical to TRBD1. Trimming took 4 bases from V and 3 from J; bases not matched to a gene: 8. The germline V gene encodes CDR1 MNHEY and CDR2 SMNVEV (reference sequence). The CDR3 runs 15 residues. The CDR3 region is CASSSVDRADYGYTF. The DNA for the CDR3 is TGTGCCAGCAGTTCCGTTGACAGGGCGGACTATGGCTACACCTTC.

This clonotype was detected many times. V gene TRBV29-1 combines with J gene TRBJ2-1; TRBD2 is a possible D gene (6 bases). The V and J ends lost 5 bases and 6 bases respectively, with 11 bases between them. The V gene's germline CDR1 is SQVTM and CDR2 ANQGSEA. CDR3 length equals 12 residues. In DNA form, the CDR3 reads TGCAGCGTTCCCCGGGGGAGCAATGAGCAGTTCTTC. Translation gives CSVPRGSNEQFF.

V usage is TRBV20-1 and J usage is TRBJ2-7; weak D call: TRBD2 (6 bases). Germline V CDR1 and CDR2: DFQATT, SNEGSKA (reference sequence). The CDR3 runs 12 residues. CDR3 sequence reads: CSPFGGEYEQYF. The CDR3 DNA is TGCAGCCCTTTCGGGGGAGAGTACGAGCAGTACTTC.

V is TRBV19 and J is TRBJ2-7; D call uncertain. V lost 5 bases, J lost 3 bases, and 11 bases lay in between. The CDR3 length is 13 residues. Germline V gives CDR1 LNHDA, CDR2 SQIVND (reference sequence). DNA of the CDR3: TGTGCCAGTAGTTTGTCTTTATTCTACGAGCAGTACTTC. This sequence encodes CASSLSLFYEQYF.

The J gene is TRBJ1-2, the V gene TRBV19; 7 positions match TRBD1. Trimming cost V 5 bases and J 6 bases; bases outside gene matches: 9. Germline V lookup: CDR1 LNHDA, CDR2 SQIVND (reference sequence). The CDR3 is 14 amino acids. The CDR3 reads CASSPSGQPDGYTF. CDR3 nucleotide sequence: TGTGCCAGTAGTCCGTCGGGACAGCCAGATGGCTACACCTTC. Based on the CDR3 plus reference TRBV19 and TRBJ1-2, the full variable domain is DGGITQSPKYLFRKEGQNVTLSCEQNLNHDAMYWYRQDPGQGLRLIYYSQIVNDFQKGDIAEGYSVSREKKESFPLTVTSAQKNPTAFYLCASSPSGQPDGYTFGSGTRLTVV.

This clonotype was seen ten or more times. The chain carries TRBV6-2 or TRBV6-3 and TRBJ2-6; D is ambiguous. The CDR3 has 14 amino acids. Trimming left V 7 bases short and J 2 bases short, with 9 bases between. In germline, CDR1 is MNHEY, CDR2 SVGEGT. CDR3 DNA: TGTGCCAGCAAGATTCTGGCTGGGGCCAACGTCCTGACTTTC. Translation: CASKILAGANVLTF.

This sequence joins TRBV2 and TRBJ1-1; D gene unclear. The V end was cut by 5 bases, the J end by 0 bases, with 10 bases between. Germline V gene lookup returns CDR1 SNHLY and CDR2 FYNNEI. The CDR3 totals 14 residues. CDR3 residues: CASSRDGMNTEAFF. The DNA for the CDR3 is TGTGCCAGCAGTCGCGACGGCATGAACACTGAAGCTTTCTTT.